Following are 26 T cell receptor beta chains from one sample sequenced in a study of T cell responses to AZD1222 COVID-19 vaccine. Generated by immunoSEQ multiplex PCR, the TCRdb table keeps only in-frame clones and is missing some. The table lists roughly 150,000 clones, about nine tenths of them singletons. Sequencing used peripheral blood, obtained on day 0 of AZD1222 vaccination. Receptor source: an adult in good health.

Comments on this clone: A junction end diverges from the germline sequence, so it may reflect a read error. At the DNA level, this CDR3 is encoded by other sequences in the same sample as well. Here the CDR3 reads CASSSALHNEQFF. The CDR3, as DNA: TGTGCCAGCAGTTCCGCTCTCCACAATGAGCAATTCTTC. The rearrangement joins TRBV12-3 or TRBV12-4 to TRBJ2-1; no firm D call. The CDR3 sequence is 13 residues long.

The chain recombines TRBV2 with TRBJ1-1, with D uncertain. Deletions cut 4 bases from V and 4 bases from J, with 13 bases between. The germline gives CDR1 SNHLY, CDR2 FYNNEI. The CDR3 extends over 14 amino acids. Here the CDR3 reads CASSAPFVGTEAFF. The CDR3 DNA sequence: TGTGCCAGCAGTGCTCCTTTCGTGGGCACTGAAGCTTTCTTT.

The chain links TRBV11-3 to TRBJ2-7, with D hard to call. The V end lost 0 bases, the J end lost 7 bases, and 7 bases lay between the germline ends. Germline V CDR1 and CDR2: SGHNT, YENEEA. CDR3 length: 12 residues. The CDR3 DNA reads TGTGCCAGCAGCTTAGATTACGGGGAGCAGTACTTC. Translating gives CASSLDYGEQYF.

The chain recombines TRBV6-5 with TRBJ2-7; D is tentatively TRBD1 or TRBD2 (5 bases each). Looked up from germline, CDR1 is MNHEY and CDR2 is SVGAGI. The V end was cut by 7 bases, the J end by 5 bases, with 21 bases between. The length of the CDR3 is 15 residues. The CDR3 protein is CASNPRASGGHEQYF. CDR3 bases: TGTGCCAGCAATCCACGGGCCTCTGGGGGACACGAGCAGTACTTC.

The gene calls are TRBV30 and TRBJ2-7; TRBD1 is a possible D gene (6 bases). The V end was cut by 3 bases, the J end by 5 bases, with 8 bases between. The germline V gene has CDR1 GTSNPN and CDR2 SVGIG (reference sequence). This CDR3 comprises 11 residues. CDR3 sequence reads: CAWSYRDEQYF. CDR3 in DNA: TGTGCCTGGAGCTACAGGGACGAGCAGTACTTC.

This CDR3 reads CASSLTSIWDFSGANVLTF. In nucleotides, the CDR3 is TGTGCCAGCAGCTTAACGTCGATTTGGGATTTCTCTGGGGCCAACGTCCTGACTTTC. This sequence joins TRBV7-6 and TRBJ2-6; unclear D gene. The V and J ends lost 2 bases and 0 bases respectively, with 17 bases between them. The CDR3 has 19 amino acids. Germline CDR1 reads SGHVS; CDR2 reads FNYEAQ. Variable domain in full (rest from reference TRBV7-6 and TRBJ2-6): GAGVSQSPRYKVTKRGQDVALRCDPISGHVSLYWYRQALGQGPEFLTYFNYEAQQDKSGLPNDRFSAERPEGSISTLTIQRTEQRDSAMYRCASSLTSIWDFSGANVLTFGAGSRLTVL.

V and J are TRBV5-1 and TRBJ2-2, with 8 bases lining up with TRBD2. Germline V gene sequence: CDR1 SGHRS, CDR2 YFSETQ. V shed 0 bases, J shed 1 base, and the junction held 14 bases outside the gene matches. This CDR3 is built from 20 residues. CDR3 DNA: TGCGCCAGCAGCTTGGGTGTCAGGGATTGGAGCGGGAGGAACACCGGGGAGCTGTTTTTT. Amino acid sequence: CASSLGVRDWSGRNTGELFF.

The chain joins TRBV18 to TRBJ1-5; tentatively, D is TRBD1 (6 bases). The length of the CDR3 is 16 residues. Trimming shortened V by 1 base and J by 3 bases, and 13 bases separated the two germline ends. CDR1 is KGHSH, CDR2 LQKENI, per germline. The CDR3 reads CASSPQAGDPNQPQHF. CDR3 coding DNA: TGTGCCAGCTCACCACAAGCAGGGGACCCCAATCAGCCCCAGCATTTT.

The CDR3 nucleotides read TGTGCCAGCAGAACCCAGGGAGGTCTCAATCAGCCCCAGCATTTT. Encoded protein: CASRTQGGLNQPQHF. The chain uses TRBV28 and TRBJ1-5, with D perhaps TRBD1 (5 bases). The CDR3 sequence is 15 residues long. Germline V gene data show CDR1 as MDHEN and CDR2 as SYDVKM. V was clipped by 6 bases and J by 3 bases, with 15 bases between them. The complete variable domain, with remaining parts taken from reference TRBV28 and TRBJ1-5, reads DVKVTQSSRYLVKRTGEKVFLECVQDMDHENMFWYRQDPGLGLRLIYFSYDVKMKEKGDIPEGYSVSREKKERFSLILESASTNQTSMYLCASRTQGGLNQPQHFGDGTRLSIL.

The CDR3 nucleotides are TGTGCCAGCAGCTTGCGGGGGTACTACAATGAGCAGTTCTTC. Its protein is CASSLRGYYNEQFF. The genes are TRBV5-6 and TRBJ2-1; maybe TRBD2 (6 bases). V was pared by 1 base and J by 3 bases, with 8 bases between. The CDR3 loop spans 14 amino acids. CDR1 is SGHDT, CDR2 YYEEEE, per germline.

V is TRBV30 and J is TRBJ1-2, with 9 bases fitting TRBD1. The CDR3 is 14 residues long. The germline gives CDR1 GTSNPN, CDR2 SVGIG (reference sequence). J lost 4 bases, V lost 3 bases, and 6 bases had no gene match. DNA of the CDR3: TGTGCCTGGAGGGGGACAGGGACGCTCTATGGCTACACCTTC. It is translated as CAWRGTGTLYGYTF.

The rearrangement joins TRBV13 to TRBJ2-3; weak D call: TRBD1 (6 bases). Trimming left V 5 bases short and J 2 bases short, with 11 bases between. Germline CDR1 PRHDT, CDR2 FYEKMQ (reference sequence). This CDR3 comprises 14 residues. The CDR3 nucleotides read TGTGCCAGCAGCCTACGGACAGTCACAGATACGCAGTATTTT. Translating gives CASSLRTVTDTQYF.

J is TRBJ2-2 and V is TRBV7-3, with 10 bases aligning to TRBD2. Trimming cost V 1 base and J 6 bases; bases outside gene matches: 8. Germline V CDR1 and CDR2: SGHTA, FQGTGA. The CDR3 sequence is 17 residues long. CDR3 amino acids: CASSLMSLAGVAGELFF. The DNA of the CDR3 is TGTGCCAGCAGCTTAATGAGCCTAGCGGGAGTCGCCGGGGAGCTGTTTTTT.

The chain combines TRBV5-4 with TRBJ2-2, with 8 bases lining up with TRBD1. V lost 0 bases to trimming and J lost 6 bases; unmatched junction nucleotides: 4. Germline V gene lookup returns CDR1 SGHNT and CDR2 YYREEE (reference sequence). The length of the CDR3 is 15 residues. Here the CDR3 DNA reads TGTGCCAGCAGCTTGGTCGGACAGGGTTCCGGGGAGCTGTTTTTT. It translates to CASSLVGQGSGELFF.

The gene calls are TRBV5-6 and TRBJ1-5, with D uncertain. Germline V lookup: CDR1 SGHDT, CDR2 YYEEEE. Trimming removed 0 bases at V and 5 bases at J, with 3 bases between. CDR3 length: 12 residues. CDR3 DNA: TGTGCCAGCAGCTTGGCAGATCAGCCCCAGCATTTT. Its translation: CASSLADQPQHF.

The gene calls are TRBV11-2 and TRBJ2-3; D unresolved. V lost 5 bases and J 11 bases, leaving 17 bases between the germline ends. Per the germline V gene, CDR1 is SGHAT and CDR2 is FQNNGV. The CDR3 is 13 residues long. Written as DNA, the CDR3 is TGTGCCAGCAGCCCGCCCTACTCTGGGTGGCAGTATTTT. As protein: CASSPPYSGWQYF.

The chain employs TRBV9 and TRBJ2-6; 10 positions match TRBD1. The ends lost 4 bases at V and 2 bases at J; junction bases unmatched: 9. The CDR3 is made up of 18 amino acids. The germline V gene has CDR1 SGDLS and CDR2 YYNGEE. CDR3 sequence: CASSSRDRGPPGANVLTF. The CDR3 DNA sequence: TGTGCCAGCAGCTCCCGGGACAGGGGTCCCCCTGGGGCCAACGTCCTGACTTTC.

In this sample, this clone turned up once. The chain couples TRBV3-1 (or the pseudogene TRBV3-2) to TRBJ2-7; 9 nucleotides line up with TRBD2. V lost 0 bases to trimming and J lost 3 bases; unmatched junction nucleotides: 12. CDR1 and CDR2 (germline): LGHDT, YNNKEL (reference sequence). The CDR3 sequence is 18 residues long. The CDR3 region is CASSQDRVTAGGRYEQYF. The CDR3 DNA reads as TGTGCCAGCAGCCAAGATCGCGTGACAGCGGGAGGCCGCTACGAGCAGTACTTC.

The chain links TRBV4-3 to TRBJ1-2, with D unresolved. With 1 base removed from V and 0 bases from J, the gap between germline ends came to 6 bases. The CDR3 runs 14 residues. CDR1 is LGHNA, CDR2 YSLEER, per germline. The CDR3 region is CASSQALTNYGYTF. The CDR3, as DNA: TGCGCCAGCAGCCAAGCCCTTACTAACTATGGCTACACCTTC.

V is TRBV6-2 or TRBV6-3 and J is TRBJ2-1, with TRBD1 identical over 8 bases. Germline CDR1 and CDR2: MNHEY and SVGEGT. After removal of 2 bases from V and 7 bases from J, the junction contained 4 bases not matched to a gene. The CDR3 consists of 14 residues. CDR3 coding DNA: TGTGCCAGCAGTTACCTGGACAGGGTGAATGAGCAGTTCTTC. Its translation is CASSYLDRVNEQFF.

CDR3 DNA sequence: TGTGCCACCACACCGTGGAGCTATAATTCACCCCTCCACTTT. Amino acid sequence: CATTPWSYNSPLHF. The chain is built from TRBV24-1 and TRBJ1-6; D call uncertain. The germline V and J ends were trimmed by 8 bases and 3 bases, with 10 bases remaining between them. CDR3 length equals 14 residues. Germline CDR1 KGHDR, CDR2 SFDVKD.

The V call is TRBV12-5, the J call TRBJ2-5; D not certain. The length of the CDR3 is 13 residues. V gave up 5 bases and J gave up 4 bases, with 11 bases separating them. Germline V CDR1 and CDR2: LGHNT, FRNRAP. The CDR3, as DNA: TGTGCTAGTGGTCCACCCTCTGGAGAGACCCAGTACTTC. Its translation is CASGPPSGETQYF. The full variable domain, rest sourced from reference TRBV12-5 and TRBJ2-5, is DARVTQTPRHKVTEMGQEVTMRCQPILGHNTVFWYRQTMMQGLELLAYFRNRAPLDDSGMPKDRFSAEMPDATLATLKIQPSEPRDSAVYFCASGPPSGETQYFGPGTRLLVL.

The gene calls are TRBV4-3 and TRBJ1-2; 7 bases align to TRBD1. V dropped 4 bases and J dropped 5; count of bases not matched to a gene: 7. This CDR3 spans 14 amino acids. The germline CDR1 and CDR2 sequences are LGHNA and YSLEER. This chain's CDR3 is CASSRDRRLYGYTF. The CDR3 DNA sequence: TGCGCCAGCAGCCGGGACAGAAGGCTTTATGGCTACACCTTC.

The chain recombines TRBV3-1 (or the pseudogene TRBV3-2) with TRBJ1-3; a weak D match, TRBD1 (5 bases). Germline loops: CDR1 LGHDT, CDR2 YNNKEL (reference sequence). The V end was cut by 0 bases, the J end by 2 bases, with 17 bases between. This CDR3 is built from 18 residues. The CDR3 reads CASSQDLRQLGPGNTIYF. Here the CDR3 DNA reads TGTGCCAGCAGCCAAGATCTTCGTCAGTTGGGGCCTGGAAACACCATATATTTT.

In this sample, this clone turned up once. The chain carries TRBV12-3 or TRBV12-4 and TRBJ1-2; D gene ambiguous. The CDR3 contains 11 residues. Between the trimmed V and J ends, which lost 2 bases and 9 bases, there was a span of 7 bases. CDR3 coding DNA: TGTGCCAGCAGTTTATTTAGGAGCTACACCTTC. Its translation is CASSLFRSYTF.

The chain recombines TRBV5-4 with TRBJ1-6, with D possibly matching TRBD1 (6 bases). CDR3 length: 16 residues. Germline V gene lookup returns CDR1 SGHNT and CDR2 YYREEE (reference sequence). The ends were cut back, 0 bases at V and 9 bases at J, with 16 bases in the middle. CDR3 DNA: TGTGCCAGCAGCTTGGGGCCAGCAGGGGTCAGTTCACCCCTCCACTTT. Translated: CASSLGPAGVSSPLHF. Using reference TRBV5-4 and TRBJ1-6 for the parts outside the CDR3, the full variable domain is ETGVTQSPTHLIKTRGQQVTLRCSSQSGHNTVSWYQQALGQGPQFIFQYYREEENGRGNFPPRFSGLQFPNYSSELNVNALELDDSALYLCASSLGPAGVSSPLHFGNGTRLTVT.